These T cell receptor beta chains were read from a single sample in a study of cytomegalovirus exposure and HLA in healthy donors. The protocol was immunoSEQ multiplex PCR, while the TCRdb copy is restricted to in-frame clones and leaves out a portion. Its listing shows about 150,000 clones. The sequenced material came from PBMCs. The receptors come from a young man in good health and CMV-seronegative. Each CDR3 is given with its conserved first and last residue. The D gene is left open where the match is weak.

CDR3aa: CASSTQGTRGNEQFF; CDR3nt: TGTGCCAGCAGCACTCAGGGGACTAGGGGCAATGAGCAGTTCTTC; j_gene: TRBJ2-1; d_gene: TRBD2; v_gene: TRBV4-2
CDR3aa: CAWSGGDTSPSGNTIYF; CDR3nt: TGTGCCTGGAGTGGAGGGGACACCTCACCCTCTGGAAACACCATATATTTT; j_gene: TRBJ1-3; d_gene: -; v_gene: TRBV30
CDR3aa: CASSEAGLYEQYF; CDR3nt: TGTGCCAGCAGTGAGGCGGGGCTCTACGAGCAGTACTTC; j_gene: TRBJ2-7; d_gene: -; v_gene: TRBV6-1
CDR3aa: CASMGGGGQPQHF; CDR3nt: TGTGCCAGCATGGGGGGGGGTGGTCAGCCCCAGCATTTT; j_gene: TRBJ1-5; d_gene: -; v_gene: TRBV2
CDR3aa: CASSDGTSGVWTGELFF; CDR3nt: TGTGCCAGCAGTGACGGGACTAGCGGAGTATGGACCGGGGAGCTGTTTTTT; j_gene: TRBJ2-2; d_gene: TRBD2; v_gene: TRBV25-1
CDR3aa: CASSLAMGTGVYEQYF; CDR3nt: TGCGCCAGCAGCTTGGCCATGGGGACAGGCGTCTACGAGCAGTACTTC; j_gene: TRBJ2-7; d_gene: TRBD1; v_gene: TRBV5-1
CDR3aa: CASSSWAGWNSPLHF; CDR3nt: TGTGCCAGCAGTTCGTGGGCAGGGTGGAATTCACCCCTCCACTTT; j_gene: TRBJ1-6; d_gene: -; v_gene: TRBV28
CDR3aa: CASSGPGLASSYEQYF; CDR3nt: TGCGCCAGCAGTGGCCCAGGACTAGCAAGCTCCTACGAGCAGTACTTC; j_gene: TRBJ2-7; d_gene: TRBD2; v_gene: TRBV10-1
CDR3aa: CASTDRGRGTEAFF; CDR3nt: TGTGCCAGCACCGACCGGGGGCGGGGGACTGAAGCTTTCTTT; j_gene: TRBJ1-1; d_gene: -; v_gene: TRBV6-1
CDR3aa: CATTPGIHSGNTIYF; CDR3nt: TGTGCCACCACTCCCGGGATCCACTCTGGAAACACCATATATTTT; j_gene: TRBJ1-3; d_gene: -; v_gene: TRBV10-3
CDR3aa: CASQGNTEAFF; CDR3nt: TGTGCCAGTCAGGGGAACACTGAAGCTTTCTTT; j_gene: TRBJ1-1; d_gene: -; v_gene: TRBV28
CDR3aa: CASSLDRQGGGEQFF; CDR3nt: TGTGCCAGCAGCTTGGATCGGCAGGGGGGAGGTGAGCAGTTCTTC; j_gene: TRBJ2-1; d_gene: -; v_gene: TRBV5-4
CDR3aa: CASSGQPDKTTDTQYF; CDR3nt: TGCGCCAGCAGTGGACAGCCCGACAAGACCACAGATACGCAGTATTTT; j_gene: TRBJ2-3; d_gene: -; v_gene: TRBV10-1